Each of the 26 T cell receptor beta chains below was sequenced from the same sample in a study of cytomegalovirus exposure and HLA in healthy donors. The PCR ran on 60 Vbeta and 13 Jbeta primers. Method: immunoSEQ multiplex PCR; TCRdb's copy keeps in-frame clones and lacks some. The table has under 110,000 clones, over 55% seen once. Sequenced input: PBMCs. All receptors come from a female donor in good health and CMV-seronegative.

The J gene is TRBJ2-3, the V gene TRBV28; D is possibly TRBD1 (6 bases). Trimming removed 3 bases from V and 3 bases from J, with 13 bases in between. Germline CDR1 reads MDHEN; CDR2 reads SYDVKM. The CDR3 length is 15 residues. The CDR3 is CASSLIRGSTDTQYF. In DNA form, the CDR3 reads TGTGCCAGCAGTTTGATCAGGGGTTCGACAGATACGCAGTATTTT.

This clone was seen just once. This chain joins TRBV5-1 and TRBJ2-1; 11 nucleotides align to TRBD2. Germline V lookup: CDR1 SGHRS, CDR2 YFSETQ. The CDR3 is 15 residues long. Losses at the gene ends were 8 bases for V and 3 bases for J; bases not matched to a gene: 7. CDR3 in DNA: TGCGCCAGTAATAGCGGGAGGGCCTACTACAATGAGCAGTTCTTC. Its protein is CASNSGRAYYNEQFF.

This clone was observed a handful of times. The chain employs TRBV10-3 and TRBJ2-7; 7 positions agree with TRBD2. Losses at the gene ends were 7 bases for V and 2 bases for J; bases not matched to a gene: 8. The CDR3 runs to 14 residues. Germline lookup yields CDR1 ENHRY and CDR2 SYGVKD. The DNA of the CDR3 is TGTGCCATCACTATGAAGCGGGACGCCTACGAGCAGTACTTC. This gives the protein CAITMKRDAYEQYF.

The genes are TRBV11-3 and TRBJ2-7, with D unresolved. The germline V and J ends were trimmed by 3 bases and 5 bases, with 5 bases remaining between them. The CDR3 extends over 11 amino acids. The germline V gene encodes CDR1 SGHNT and CDR2 YENEEA. CDR3 sequence reads: CASSFHDEQYF. The CDR3 DNA follows: TGTGCCAGCAGCTTTCATGACGAGCAGTACTTC.

This chain uses TRBV19 with TRBJ2-3; possibly TRBD1 for D (5 bases). CDR3 length: 13 residues. CDR1 is LNHDA, CDR2 SQIVND, per germline (reference sequence). V shed 3 bases and J shed 6 bases, with 10 bases lying between them. CDR3 sequence (DNA): TGTGCCAGTAGTATCTCGAGACAGGATACGCAGTATTTT. Its protein is CASSISRQDTQYF.

This clone was seen a handful of times. The chain combines TRBV19 with TRBJ2-7, with TRBD2 matching 8 bases. The trim removed 5 bases at V and 6 bases at J, leaving 15 bases unmatched. Germline values: CDR1 LNHDA, CDR2 SQIVND (reference sequence). The CDR3 contains 16 residues. CDR3 in amino acids: CASSSQGRAGGSEQYF. CDR3 sequence (DNA): TGTGCCAGTAGTTCCCAGGGGAGGGCGGGAGGAAGCGAGCAGTACTTC.

The chain combines TRBV11-2 with TRBJ2-2, with 12 bases matching TRBD2. From germline, CDR1 is SGHAT and CDR2 FQNNGV. V shed 5 bases and J 6 bases; nucleotides not matched to a gene: 13. This CDR3 is 18 amino acids long. CDR3 bases: TGTGCCAGCAGCACCCGACTAGCGGGAGATGCTATCCCCGGGGAGCTGTTTTTT. Its translation: CASSTRLAGDAIPGELFF.

The V gene is TRBV4-1, the J gene TRBJ2-5; 14 bases fit TRBD2. This CDR3 contains 16 residues. The germline V gene encodes CDR1 MGHRA and CDR2 YSYEKL. The J segment lost 3 bases and the V segment lost 4 bases, leaving 4 bases of the junction unmatched. The CDR3 spells CASSLGLAGGKETQYF. CDR3 DNA: TGCGCCAGCAGCCTTGGACTAGCGGGAGGTAAAGAGACCCAGTACTTC.

This clone showed up just a few times. For the CDR3, the DNA is TGTGCCAGCAGCTTAGCGGGGGGTGGACAGGGGGCGGCTGTGAACACTGAAGCTTTCTTT. Translated, it gives CASSLAGGGQGAAVNTEAFF. This chain uses TRBV7-2 with TRBJ1-1, with TRBD1 matching 11 bases. Germline loops: CDR1 SGHTA, CDR2 FQGNSA. Trimming at V came to 0 bases and at J to 0 bases, leaving 12 bases not matched to a gene. There are 20 residues in the CDR3.

The rearrangement uses TRBV30 and TRBJ1-2; D not resolved. Trimming removed 0 bases at V and 3 bases at J, with 11 bases between. There are 14 residues in the CDR3. Germline V lookup: CDR1 GTSNPN, CDR2 SVGIG (reference sequence). For the CDR3, the DNA is TGTGCCTGGAGTGTACGGTCAGACTACTATGGCTACACCTTC. Protein: CAWSVRSDYYGYTF.

This chain connects TRBV5-1 to TRBJ2-7, with no clear D. CDR3 size: 11 residues. Between the trimmed V and J ends, which lost 4 bases and 1 base, there was a span of 3 bases. CDR1 and CDR2 (germline): SGHRS, YFSETQ. The CDR3 protein is CASSESYEQYF. In DNA, the CDR3 is TGCGCCAGCAGCGAGTCCTACGAGCAGTACTTC. Looking up the rest from reference TRBV5-1 and TRBJ2-7 gives the full variable domain: KAGVTQTPRYLIKTRGQQVTLSCSPISGHRSVSWYQQTPGQGLQFLFEYFSETQRNKGNFPGRFSGRQFSNSRSEMNVSTLELGDSALYLCASSESYEQYFGPGTRLTVT.

V and J are TRBV5-5 and TRBJ1-5; tentatively, D is TRBD1 (6 bases). Between the trimmed V and J ends, which lost 4 bases and 4 bases, there was a span of 21 bases. CDR3 length: 17 amino acids. Per the germline V gene, CDR1 is SGHKS and CDR2 is YYEKEE (reference sequence). CDR3 sequence: CASSPAAGVALNQPQHF. The DNA of the CDR3 is TGTGCCAGCAGCCCCGCCGCAGGGGTCGCCCTTAATCAGCCCCAGCATTTT.

The CDR3 protein is CASSLLGGRGTDTQYF. The CDR3 DNA sequence: TGTGCCAGCAGCTTACTTGGAGGGAGAGGAACAGATACGCAGTATTTT. The genes are TRBV7-2 and TRBJ2-3, with D possibly being TRBD2 (6 bases). Deletions cut 2 bases from V and 3 bases from J, with 15 bases between. Germline CDR1 reads SGHTA; CDR2 reads FQGNSA. This CDR3 is 16 amino acids long.

There are a few counts of this clone. V gene TRBV18 combines with J gene TRBJ2-7, with 7 bases identical to TRBD2. This CDR3 has 15 amino acids. Germline V CDR1 and CDR2: KGHSH, LQKENI. The V and J ends lost 3 bases and 4 bases, in that order; junction bases with no gene match: 9. The CDR3 DNA reads TGTGCCAGCTCACCCCAGGGAGGGGCGCCGTACGAGCAGTACTTC. It translates to CASSPQGGAPYEQYF.

The chain employs TRBV13 and TRBJ1-2, with a tentative D call TRBD1 (6 bases). Germline-derived CDR1 and CDR2 are PRHDT and FYEKMQ (reference sequence). This CDR3 has 15 residues. The ends were cut back, 5 bases at V and 0 bases at J, with 13 bases in the middle. CDR3 region: CASSERTVTNYGYTF. The CDR3 region has the DNA TGTGCCAGCAGCGAGAGGACAGTCACTAACTATGGCTACACCTTC.

This chain joins TRBV7-9 and TRBJ1-1; D is uncertain. Germline values: CDR1 SEHNR, CDR2 FQNEAQ (reference sequence). Trimming took off 3 bases at V and 3 bases at J, with 11 bases between the two ends. CDR3 size: 14 residues. CDR3 in DNA: TGTGCCAGCAGCTTGGCAGGTCAATACACTGAAGCTTTCTTT. As protein: CASSLAGQYTEAFF.

A single count supports this clone. The chain couples TRBV18 to TRBJ2-1, with D maybe TRBD2 (6 bases). Trimming removed 3 bases from V and 4 bases from J, with 25 bases in between. The CDR3 sequence is 19 residues long. Germline V gives CDR1 KGHSH, CDR2 LQKENI. CDR3 DNA: TGTGCCAGCTCACCTCCCTCCAGGGCTGGGACTCACGCTTACAATGAGCAGTTCTTC. Its protein is CASSPPSRAGTHAYNEQFF.

The gene calls are TRBV28 and TRBJ1-6; D gene unclear. Germline CDR1 MDHEN, CDR2 SYDVKM. The CDR3 is 15 amino acids. Trimming left V 8 bases short and J 7 bases short, with 18 bases between. CDR3 region: CASRSFAPGNSPLHF. DNA of the CDR3: TGTGCCAGCCGGTCATTCGCGCCGGGAAATTCACCCCTCCACTTT. The full variable domain, with the rest looked up from reference TRBV28 and TRBJ1-6, is DVKVTQSSRYLVKRTGEKVFLECVQDMDHENMFWYRQDPGLGLRLIYFSYDVKMKEKGDIPEGYSVSREKKERFSLILESASTNQTSMYLCASRSFAPGNSPLHFGNGTRLTVT.

The chain couples TRBV7-9 to TRBJ2-7; D gene uncertain. V dropped 5 bases and J dropped 3 bases, with 17 bases sitting between them. There are 15 residues in the CDR3. Germline-derived CDR1 and CDR2 are SEHNR and FQNEAQ (reference sequence). Here the CDR3 reads CASSLPKLLDYEQYF. Written as DNA, the CDR3 is TGTGCCAGCAGCCTTCCGAAGCTCCTAGACTACGAGCAGTACTTC.

V and J are TRBV7-8 and TRBJ2-3, with TRBD2 matching 9 bases. Germline assignment: CDR1 SGHVS and CDR2 FQNEAQ. V lost 1 base to trimming and J lost 2 bases; unmatched junction nucleotides: 7. This CDR3 has 17 residues. For the CDR3, the DNA is TGTGCCAGCAGCTTAGTAACCAGCGGGGGGCCCACAGATACGCAGTATTTT. It encodes CASSLVTSGGPTDTQYF.

The chain couples TRBV21-1 to TRBJ2-3; the table's D call TRBD1 went unverified against the DNA. TRBV21-1 is listed as a pseudogene. The CDR3 runs to 16 residues. CDR3 nucleotides: TGTGCCAGCAGCCATCGACAGGGGATAGGTGGAGATACGCAGTATTTT. It encodes CASSHRQGIGGDTQYF.

V gene TRBV15 combines with J gene TRBJ2-1; 9 positions match TRBD2. The ends lost 5 bases at V and 1 base at J; junction bases unmatched: 6. The germline V gene encodes CDR1 LNHNV and CDR2 YYDKDF (reference sequence). The CDR3 is made up of 16 amino acids. The CDR3 nucleotides read TGTGCCACCAGCGAAACTAGCGGGCGATCCTACAATGAGCAGTTCTTC. Translation gives CATSETSGRSYNEQFF. Using reference TRBV15 and TRBJ2-1 for the parts outside the CDR3, the full variable domain is DAMVIQNPRYQVTQFGKPVTLSCSQTLNHNVMYWYQQKSSQAPKLLFHYYDKDFNNEADTPDNFQSRRPNTSFCFLDIRSPGLGDTAMYLCATSETSGRSYNEQFFGPGTRLTVL.

The V call is TRBV2, the J call TRBJ1-5; TRBD1 matches at 11 bases. The CDR3 covers 16 residues. With V trimmed by 5 bases and J by 1 base, 4 bases remained unmatched. Germline V gene lookup returns CDR1 SNHLY and CDR2 FYNNEI. The CDR3 nucleotides read TGTGCCAGCAGTTTCCGGGACAGGGGGAGCAATCAGCCCCAGCATTTT. As protein: CASSFRDRGSNQPQHF.

The CDR3 DNA reads as TGTGCCAGCAGCCCGCGTGGCACCGGGGAGCTGTTTTTT. Its protein product is CASSPRGTGELFF. V and J are TRBV11-2 and TRBJ2-2; D unclear. Germline V lookup: CDR1 SGHAT, CDR2 FQNNGV. The V end was cut by 5 bases, the J end by 4 bases, with 8 bases between. The CDR3 length is 13 residues.

This clone was seen a few times. The chain combines TRBV10-1 with TRBJ2-1; 8 nucleotides align to TRBD2. CDR1 and CDR2 (germline): WNHNN, SYGVQD (reference sequence). The V segment lost 8 bases and the J segment 5 bases; nucleotides outside the gene matches: 11. The CDR3 spans 15 residues. Here the CDR3 DNA reads TGCGCCAGCTCCCCGAAACTAGCGGCAGACAATGAGCAGTTCTTC. Its protein is CASSPKLAADNEQFF.

This chain joins TRBV6-5 and TRBJ1-5, with TRBD1 matching over 8 bases. Germline V lookup: CDR1 MNHEY, CDR2 SVGAGI. The CDR3 consists of 15 residues. V was pared by 6 bases and J by 4 bases, with 8 bases of the junction left unmatched. CDR3 bases: TGTGCCAGCAGCCGATACAGGGGGAATAATCAGCCCCAGCATTTT. It yields the protein CASSRYRGNNQPQHF.